This T cell receptor (beta chain) emerged from a study of cytomegalovirus exposure and HLA in healthy donors. Points from the study as a whole: Many donors shared some public TCRs, even though most TCR sequences were rare.

As concerns this clone: Its matching antigen is unknown.

From germline, CDR1 is MGHRA and CDR2 YSYEKL. The CDR3 runs 15 residues. V lost 0 bases, J lost 0 bases, and 6 bases lay in between. Profiling relied on immunoSEQ multiplex PCR, and the TCRdb table lists in-frame clones only, not all of them. The sample holds nearly 200,000 clones, 80% to 90% seen once. The sequenced material came from PBMCs. The rearrangement uses TRBV4-1 and TRBJ1-3; D uncertain. This clonotype was sampled from a woman in her twenties or thirties in good health and CMV-seropositive. The CDR3 bases are TGCGCCAGCAGCCAAGATCGGGTCTCTGGAAACACCATATATTTT. This sequence encodes CASSQDRVSGNTIYF.